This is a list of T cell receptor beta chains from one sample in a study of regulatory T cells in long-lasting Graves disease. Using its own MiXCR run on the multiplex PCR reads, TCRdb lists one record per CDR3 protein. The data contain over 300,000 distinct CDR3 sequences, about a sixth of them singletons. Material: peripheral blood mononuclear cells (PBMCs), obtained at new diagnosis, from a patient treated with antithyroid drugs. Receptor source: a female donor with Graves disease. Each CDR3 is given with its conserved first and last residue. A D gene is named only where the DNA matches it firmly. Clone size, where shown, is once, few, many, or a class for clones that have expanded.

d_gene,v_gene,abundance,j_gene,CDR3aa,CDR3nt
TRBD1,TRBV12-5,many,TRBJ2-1,CASGGQGRYNEQFF,TGTGCTAGTGGAGGACAGGGGAGGTACAATGAGCAGTTCTTC
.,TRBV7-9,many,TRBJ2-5,CASSLRGGVETQYF,TGTGCCAGCAGCCTCCGAGGGGGGGTAGAGACCCAGTACTTC
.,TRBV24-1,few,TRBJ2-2,CATSDLGNTGELFF,TGTGCCACCAGTGATTTGGGGAACACCGGGGAGCTGTTTTTT
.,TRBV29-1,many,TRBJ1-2,CSVTAGVGYGYTF,TGCAGCGTCACAGCGGGGGTGGGCTATGGCTACACCTTC
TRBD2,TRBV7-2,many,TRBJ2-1,CASSLVGTSGYNEQFF,TGTGCCAGCAGCTTAGTCGGGACTAGCGGGTACAATGAGCAGTTCTTC
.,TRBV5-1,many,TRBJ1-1,CASSSTQGLNTEAFF,TGCGCCAGCAGCTCGACGCAGGGCCTGAACACTGAAGCTTTCTTT
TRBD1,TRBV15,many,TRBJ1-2,CATSRDGTGPYYGYTF,TGTGCCACCAGCAGAGATGGGACAGGGCCTTACTATGGCTACACCTTC
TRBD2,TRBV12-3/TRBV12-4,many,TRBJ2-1,CASRTTGLAQGFGSYNEQFF,TGTGCCAGCAGAACTACGGGACTAGCGCAGGGATTTGGCTCCTACAATGAGCAGTTCTTC
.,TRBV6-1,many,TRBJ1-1,CASTKGGADTEAFF,TGTGCCAGCACCAAGGGGGGGGCTGACACTGAAGCTTTCTTT
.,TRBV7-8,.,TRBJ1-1,CASSSFYRGGLIDLRERAFF,TGTGCCAGCAGCTCCTTTTATCGAGGAGGCTTAATAGATCTTAGAGAAAGAGCTTTCTTT
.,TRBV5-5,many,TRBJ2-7,CASSLELSLYEQYF,TGTGCCAGCAGCTTGGAGTTAAGTTTGTACGAGCAGTACTTC
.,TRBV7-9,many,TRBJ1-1,CASSPRRQPSNTEAFF,TGTGCCAGCAGCCCCCGGCGGCAGCCGTCGAACACTGAAGCTTTCTTT
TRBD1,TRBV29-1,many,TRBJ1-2,CAHRQGLENYGYTF,TGCGCCCACCGACAGGGGCTCGAAAACTATGGCTACACCTTC
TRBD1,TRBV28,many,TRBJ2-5,CASTRGQGAETQYF,TGTGCCAGCACCCGGGGACAGGGGGCAGAGACCCAGTACTTC
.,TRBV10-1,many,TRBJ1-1,CASSDPGSGTEAFF,TGCGCCAGCAGTGATCCAGGGTCGGGCACTGAAGCTTTCTTT
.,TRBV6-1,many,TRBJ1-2,CATDSATDGYTF,TGTGCAACCGACTCGGCCACGGATGGCTACACCTTC
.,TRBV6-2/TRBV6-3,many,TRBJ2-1,CASSRGTRYNEQFF,TGTGCCAGCAGCCGCGGGACACGGTACAATGAGCAGTTCTTC
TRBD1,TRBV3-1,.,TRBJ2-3,CASSHPGQGARETQYF,TGTGCCAGCAGCCACCCGGGACAGGGGGCGAGAGAGACGCAGTATTTT
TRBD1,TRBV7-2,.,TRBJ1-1,CASSARDRAPKAEAFF,TGTGCCAGCAGCGCCCGGGACAGGGCACCTAAGGCTGAAGCTTTCTTT
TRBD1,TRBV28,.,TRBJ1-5,CASSLLGQGSNQPQHF,TGTGCCAGCAGTTTATTAGGACAGGGCAGCAATCAGCCCCAGCATTTT
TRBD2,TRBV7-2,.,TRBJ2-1,CASSGLAGRDEQFF,TGTGCCAGCAGTGGACTAGCGGGTAGGGATGAGCAGTTCTTC
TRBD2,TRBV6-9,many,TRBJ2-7,CASSFGLAGYEQYF,TGTGCCAGCAGTTTCGGACTAGCGGGCTACGAGCAGTACTTC
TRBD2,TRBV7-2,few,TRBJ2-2,CASSGTIAGGSGTGELFF,TGTGCCAGCAGCGGTACTATAGCGGGAGGATCGGGTACCGGGGAGCTGTTTTTT
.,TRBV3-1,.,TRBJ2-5,CASSPWTTQGEETQYF,TGTGCCAGCAGCCCGTGGACTACTCAAGGGGAAGAGACCCAGTACTTC
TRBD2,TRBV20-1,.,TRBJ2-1,CSAEPGGLNEQFF,TGCAGTGCTGAGCCGGGAGGGCTGAATGAGCAGTTCTTC
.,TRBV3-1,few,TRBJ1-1,CANSQVVNTEAFF,TGTGCCAACAGCCAAGTAGTGAACACTGAAGCTTTCTTT
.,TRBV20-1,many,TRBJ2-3,CSATTSPADTQYF,TGCAGTGCCACGACCTCCCCCGCAGATACGCAGTATTTT
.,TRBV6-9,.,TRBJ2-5,CASSYSDRRNQYF,TGTGCCAGCAGTTACTCCGACAGAAGAAACCAGTACTTC
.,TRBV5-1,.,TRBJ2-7,CASSWGSTSYEQYF,TGCGCCAGCAGCTGGGGATCTACTTCCTACGAGCAGTACTTC
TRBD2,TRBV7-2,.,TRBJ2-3,CASSLASGLAGYGDTQYF,TGTGCCAGCAGCTTAGCCAGTGGACTAGCGGGATACGGGGATACGCAGTATTTT
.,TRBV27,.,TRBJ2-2,CASSLTGRSTGELFF,TGTGCCAGCAGTTTAACGGGACGGAGCACCGGGGAGCTGTTTTTT
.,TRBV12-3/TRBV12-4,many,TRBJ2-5,CASALGWTQYF,TGTGCCAGCGCCTTAGGTTGGACCCAGTACTTC
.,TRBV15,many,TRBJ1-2,CATSREGVDYGYTF,TGTGCCACCAGCAGGGAAGGGGTAGACTATGGCTACACCTTC
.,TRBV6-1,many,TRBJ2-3,CASSEARQKLFTDTQYF,TGTGCCAGCAGTGAAGCGCGGCAGAAATTGTTCACAGATACGCAGTATTTT
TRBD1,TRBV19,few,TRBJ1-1,CASTPGTENTEAFF,TGTGCCAGTACTCCGGGGACAGAGAACACTGAAGCTTTCTTT
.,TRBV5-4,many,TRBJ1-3,CASSLFGNTIYF,TGTGCCAGCAGTTTATTTGGAAACACCATATATTTT
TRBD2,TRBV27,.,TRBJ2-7,CASSLSQREGVYEQYF,TGTGCCAGCAGTTTATCTCAGCGGGAGGGCGTCTACGAGCAGTACTTC
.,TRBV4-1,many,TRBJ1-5,CASSPRQDNQPQHF,TGCGCCAGCAGCCCCAGACAGGACAATCAGCCCCAGCATTTT
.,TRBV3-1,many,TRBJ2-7,CASSRVNEQYF,TGTGCCAGCAGCCGAGTGAACGAGCAGTACTTC
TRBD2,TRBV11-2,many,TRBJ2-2,CASSKLAGGFANTGELFF,TGTGCCAGCAGCAAACTAGCGGGAGGGTTTGCCAACACCGGGGAGCTGTTTTTT
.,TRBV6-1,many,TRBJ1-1,CASSEGRGAFF,TGTGCCAGCAGCGAAGGACGGGGAGCTTTCTTT
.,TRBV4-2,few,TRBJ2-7,CASSQMTGEFGQYF,TGTGCCAGCAGCCAGATGACAGGAGAATTCGGGCAGTACTTC
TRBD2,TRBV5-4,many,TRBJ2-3,CASSRAGGYTDTQYF,TGTGCCAGCAGCCGAGCGGGAGGGTACACAGATACGCAGTATTTT
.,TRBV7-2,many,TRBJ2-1,CASSSFSAAYSYNEQFF,TGTGCCAGCAGCTCATTTTCGGCAGCTTACTCCTACAATGAGCAGTTCTTC
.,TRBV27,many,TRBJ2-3,CASSHPTGDLTDTQYF,TGTGCCAGCAGTCACCCGACGGGCGACCTCACAGATACGCAGTATTTT
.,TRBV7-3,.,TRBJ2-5,CASSPGGGGIGETQYF,TGTGCCAGCAGCCCGGGGGGAGGGGGAATAGGAGAGACCCAGTACTTC
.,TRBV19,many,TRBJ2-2,CASMNLLTGELFF,TGTGCCAGTATGAATCTATTGACCGGGGAGCTGTTTTTT
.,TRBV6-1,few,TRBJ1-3,CASSHSNTLLRGAGNTIYF,TGTGCCAGCAGTCATAGCAACACCCTACTTAGGGGGGCCGGAAACACCATATATTTT
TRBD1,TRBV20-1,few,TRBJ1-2,CSARDLDRGGYGYTF,TGCAGTGCTAGAGATCTGGACAGGGGGGGATATGGCTACACCTTC
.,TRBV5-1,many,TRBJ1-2,CASSLPRGPTPSNYGYTF,TGCGCCAGCAGCTTGCCCCGGGGACCGACCCCTTCTAACTATGGCTACACCTTC
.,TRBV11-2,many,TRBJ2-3,CASRIKFLANTQDTQYF,TGTGCCAGCAGGATAAAGTTTTTGGCGAACACCCAAGATACGCAGTATTTT
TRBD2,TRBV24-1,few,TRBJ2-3,CATSDFGAGGTDTQYF,TGTGCCACCAGTGATTTTGGAGCGGGGGGTACAGATACGCAGTATTTT
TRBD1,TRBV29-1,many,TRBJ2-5,CSVEIWTGGRETQYF,TGCAGCGTTGAAATATGGACAGGGGGCCGAGAGACCCAGTACTTC
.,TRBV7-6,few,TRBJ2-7,CASSLAVSSYEQYF,TGTGCCAGCAGCTTAGCAGTCTCCTCCTACGAGCAGTACTTC